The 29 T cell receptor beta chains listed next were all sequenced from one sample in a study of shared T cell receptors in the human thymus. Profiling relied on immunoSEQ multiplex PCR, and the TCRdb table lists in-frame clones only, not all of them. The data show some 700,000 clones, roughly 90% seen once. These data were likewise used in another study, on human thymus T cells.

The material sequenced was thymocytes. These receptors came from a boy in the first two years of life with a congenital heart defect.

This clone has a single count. The chain's CDR3 is CASSIDPRDTRNTIYF. CDR3 coding DNA: TGTGCCAGTAGTATAGACCCTCGGGACACTCGAAACACCATATATTTT. V is TRBV19 and J is TRBJ1-3, with D possibly matching TRBD1 (6 bases). The CDR3 has 16 residues. Trimming took 0 bases from V and 5 from J, leaving 14 bases between them. The germline CDR1 and CDR2 sequences are LNHDA and SQIVND (reference sequence).

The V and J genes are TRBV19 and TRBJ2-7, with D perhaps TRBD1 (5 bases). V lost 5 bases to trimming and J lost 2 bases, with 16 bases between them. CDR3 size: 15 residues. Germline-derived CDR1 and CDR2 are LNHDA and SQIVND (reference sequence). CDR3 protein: CASSGWTSRPYEQYF. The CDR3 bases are TGTGCCAGTAGTGGCTGGACAAGCCGACCCTACGAGCAGTACTTC.

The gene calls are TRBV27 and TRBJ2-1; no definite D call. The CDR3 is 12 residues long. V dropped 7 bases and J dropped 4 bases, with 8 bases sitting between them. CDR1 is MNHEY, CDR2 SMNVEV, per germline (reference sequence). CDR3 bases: TGTGCCAGCATATCAGCGTACAATGAGCAGTTCTTC. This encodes CASISAYNEQFF.

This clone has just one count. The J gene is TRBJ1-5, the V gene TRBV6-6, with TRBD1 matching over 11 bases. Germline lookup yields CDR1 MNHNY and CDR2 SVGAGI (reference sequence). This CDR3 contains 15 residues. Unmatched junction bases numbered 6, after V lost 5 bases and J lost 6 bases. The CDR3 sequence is CASSPRTGGRQPQHF. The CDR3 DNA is TGTGCCAGCAGTCCTAGGACAGGGGGCCGTCAGCCCCAGCATTTT.

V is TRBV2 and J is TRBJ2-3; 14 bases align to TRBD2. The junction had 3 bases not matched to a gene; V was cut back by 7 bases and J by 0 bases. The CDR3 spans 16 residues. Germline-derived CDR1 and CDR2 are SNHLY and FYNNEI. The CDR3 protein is CASTRTSGRSTDTQYF. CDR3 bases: TGTGCCAGCACTAGGACTAGCGGGAGGAGCACAGATACGCAGTATTTT.

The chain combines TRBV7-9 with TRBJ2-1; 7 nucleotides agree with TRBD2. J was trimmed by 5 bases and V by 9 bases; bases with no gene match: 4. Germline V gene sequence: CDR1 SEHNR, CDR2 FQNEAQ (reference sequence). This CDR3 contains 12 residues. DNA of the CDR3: TGTGCCAGAGGTGGGAGGGACAATGAGCAGTTCTTC. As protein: CARGGRDNEQFF.

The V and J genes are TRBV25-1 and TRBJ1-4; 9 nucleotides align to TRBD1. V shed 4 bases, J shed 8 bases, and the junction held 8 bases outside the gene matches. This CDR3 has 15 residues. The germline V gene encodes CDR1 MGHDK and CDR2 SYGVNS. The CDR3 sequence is CASSVRGQGGEKLFF. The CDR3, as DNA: TGTGCCAGCAGTGTAAGGGGACAGGGCGGCGAAAAACTGTTTTTT.

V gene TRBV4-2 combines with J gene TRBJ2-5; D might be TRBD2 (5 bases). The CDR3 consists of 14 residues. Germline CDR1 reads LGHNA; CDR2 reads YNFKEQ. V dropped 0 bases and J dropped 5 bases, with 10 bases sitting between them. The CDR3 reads CASSQDRWEETQYF. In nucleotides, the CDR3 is TGTGCCAGCAGCCAAGATCGGTGGGAGGAGACCCAGTACTTC.

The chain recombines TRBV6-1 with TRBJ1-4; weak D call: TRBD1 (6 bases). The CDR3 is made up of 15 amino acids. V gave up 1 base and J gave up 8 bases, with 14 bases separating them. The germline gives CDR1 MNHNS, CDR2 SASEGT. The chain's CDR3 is CASSEETGGTEKLFF. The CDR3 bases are TGTGCCAGCAGTGAAGAGACAGGTGGTACCGAAAAACTGTTTTTT.

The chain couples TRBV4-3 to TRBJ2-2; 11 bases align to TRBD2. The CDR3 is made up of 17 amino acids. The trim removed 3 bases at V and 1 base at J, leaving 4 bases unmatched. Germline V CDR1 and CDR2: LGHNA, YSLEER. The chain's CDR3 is CASSQPGLAGNTGELFF. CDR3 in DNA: TGCGCCAGCAGCCAGCCCGGACTAGCGGGGAACACCGGGGAGCTGTTTTTT.

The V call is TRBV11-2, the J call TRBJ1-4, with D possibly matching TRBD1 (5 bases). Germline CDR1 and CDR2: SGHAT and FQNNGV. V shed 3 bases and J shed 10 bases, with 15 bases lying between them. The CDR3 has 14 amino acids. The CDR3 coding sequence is TGTGCCAGCAGCTTGGGGCGCAGTTTGGGAAAACTGTTTTTT. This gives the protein CASSLGRSLGKLFF.

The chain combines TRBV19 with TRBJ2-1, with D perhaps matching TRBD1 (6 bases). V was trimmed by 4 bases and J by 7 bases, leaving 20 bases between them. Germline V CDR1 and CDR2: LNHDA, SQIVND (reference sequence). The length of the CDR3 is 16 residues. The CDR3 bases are TGTGCCAGTAGTACCCACCGCGCCCCCCAGGGGAATGAGCAGTTCTTC. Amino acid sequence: CASSTHRAPQGNEQFF. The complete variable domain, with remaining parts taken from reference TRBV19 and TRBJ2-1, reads DGGITQSPKYLFRKEGQNVTLSCEQNLNHDAMYWYRQDPGQGLRLIYYSQIVNDFQKGDIAEGYSVSREKKESFPLTVTSAQKNPTAFYLCASSTHRAPQGNEQFFGPGTRLTVL.

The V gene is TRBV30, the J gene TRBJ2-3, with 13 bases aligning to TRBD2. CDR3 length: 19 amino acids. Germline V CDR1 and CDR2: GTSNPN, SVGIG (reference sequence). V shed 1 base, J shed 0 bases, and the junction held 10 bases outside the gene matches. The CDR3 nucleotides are TGTGCCTGGAGTGCCTCGCCCCCGGGACTAGCGGGGAGCACAGATACGCAGTATTTT. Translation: CAWSASPPGLAGSTDTQYF.

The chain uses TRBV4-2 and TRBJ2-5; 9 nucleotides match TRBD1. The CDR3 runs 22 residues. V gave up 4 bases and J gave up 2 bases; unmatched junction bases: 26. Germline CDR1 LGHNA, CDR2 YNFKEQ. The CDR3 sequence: CASSLKGTGSSRCRREQETQYF. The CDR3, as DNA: TGTGCCAGCAGCCTAAAAGGGACAGGGAGCAGTAGGTGTCGGCGGGAGCAAGAGACCCAGTACTTC.

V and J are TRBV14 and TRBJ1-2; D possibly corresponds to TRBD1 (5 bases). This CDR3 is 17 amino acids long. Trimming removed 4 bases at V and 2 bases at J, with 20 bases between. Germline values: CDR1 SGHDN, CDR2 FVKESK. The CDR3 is CASSPREGRELNYGYTF. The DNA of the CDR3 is TGTGCCAGCAGCCCCAGGGAGGGACGGGAATTAAACTATGGCTACACCTTC.

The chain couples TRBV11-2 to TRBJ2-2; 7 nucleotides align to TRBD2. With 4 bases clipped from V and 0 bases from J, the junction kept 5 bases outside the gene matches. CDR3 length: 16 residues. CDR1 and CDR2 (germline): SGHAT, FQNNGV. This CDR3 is CASSWASGTNTGELFF. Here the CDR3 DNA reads TGTGCCAGCAGCTGGGCTAGCGGAACGAACACCGGGGAGCTGTTTTTT. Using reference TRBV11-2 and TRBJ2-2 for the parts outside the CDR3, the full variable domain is EAGVAQSPRYKIIEKRQSVAFWCNPISGHATLYWYQQILGQGPKLLIQFQNNGVVDDSQLPKDRFSAERLKGVDSTLKIQPAKLEDSAVYLCASSWASGTNTGELFFGEGSRLTVL.

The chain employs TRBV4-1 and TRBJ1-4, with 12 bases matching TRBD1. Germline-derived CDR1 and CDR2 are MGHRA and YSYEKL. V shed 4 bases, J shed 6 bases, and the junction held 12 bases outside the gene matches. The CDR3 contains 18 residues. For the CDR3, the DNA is TGCGCCAGCAGCCCCTGCCCGGGACAGGGGGCGCAGTATGAAAAACTGTTTTTT. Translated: CASSPCPGQGAQYEKLFF.

The CDR3 is CASSCQTSGRENEQFF. CDR3 DNA sequence: TGTGCCAGCAGCTGCCAGACTAGCGGGAGAGAGAATGAGCAGTTCTTC. The gene calls are TRBV5-8 and TRBJ2-1; 12 bases are a match to TRBD2. This CDR3 is built from 16 residues. V trimming: 3 bases; J trimming: 7 bases; junction bases outside the gene matches: 8. The germline CDR1 and CDR2 sequences are SGHTS and YDEGEE.

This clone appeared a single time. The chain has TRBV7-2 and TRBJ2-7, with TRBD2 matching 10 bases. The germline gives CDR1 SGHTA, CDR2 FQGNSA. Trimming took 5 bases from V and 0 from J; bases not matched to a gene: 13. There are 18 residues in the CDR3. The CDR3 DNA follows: TGTGCCAGCAGCCCCGTGGGTAATAGCGGGAGGAACTCCTACGAGCAGTACTTC. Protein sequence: CASSPVGNSGRNSYEQYF.

The CDR3 spells CASSLARTGAPYEQYF. The CDR3 nucleotides read TGTGCCAGCAGCTTAGCGCGTACAGGGGCTCCCTACGAGCAGTACTTC. The V gene is TRBV7-9, the J gene TRBJ2-7; 7 bases match TRBD1. The germline gives CDR1 SEHNR, CDR2 FQNEAQ (reference sequence). This CDR3 spans 16 amino acids. The trim removed 0 bases at V and 2 bases at J, leaving 7 bases unmatched.

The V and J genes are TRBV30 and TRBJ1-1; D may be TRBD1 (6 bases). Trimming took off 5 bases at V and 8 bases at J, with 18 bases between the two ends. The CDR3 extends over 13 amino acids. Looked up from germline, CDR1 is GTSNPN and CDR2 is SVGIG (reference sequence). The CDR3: CAWCVRQVTEAFF. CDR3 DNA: TGTGCCTGGTGCGTTAGACAGGTCACCGAAGCTTTCTTT.

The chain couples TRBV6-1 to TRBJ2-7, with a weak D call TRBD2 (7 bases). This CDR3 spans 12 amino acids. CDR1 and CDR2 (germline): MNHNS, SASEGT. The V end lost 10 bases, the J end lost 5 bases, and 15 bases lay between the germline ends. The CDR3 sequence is CAIPRGGHEQYF. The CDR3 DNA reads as TGTGCCATCCCGAGGGGGGGCCACGAGCAGTACTTC.

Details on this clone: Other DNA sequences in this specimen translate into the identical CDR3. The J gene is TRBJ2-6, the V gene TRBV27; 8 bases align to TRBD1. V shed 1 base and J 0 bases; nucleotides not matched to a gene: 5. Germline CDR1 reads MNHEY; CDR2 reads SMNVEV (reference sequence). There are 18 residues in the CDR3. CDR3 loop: CASSLYDRGGSGANVLTF. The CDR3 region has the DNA TGTGCCAGCAGTTTATATGACAGGGGCGGCTCTGGGGCCAACGTCCTGACTTTC.

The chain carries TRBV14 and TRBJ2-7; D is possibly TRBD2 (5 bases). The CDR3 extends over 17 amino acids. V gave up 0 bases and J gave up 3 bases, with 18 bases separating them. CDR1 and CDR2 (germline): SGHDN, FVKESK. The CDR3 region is CASSQDQSRGSLYEQYF. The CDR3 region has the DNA TGTGCCAGCAGCCAAGATCAGTCGCGAGGGAGCCTCTACGAGCAGTACTTC.

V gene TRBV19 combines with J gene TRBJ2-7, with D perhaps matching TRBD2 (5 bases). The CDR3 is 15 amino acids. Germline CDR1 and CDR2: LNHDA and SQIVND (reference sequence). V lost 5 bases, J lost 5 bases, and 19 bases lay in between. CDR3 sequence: CASSPEGRGLDEQYF. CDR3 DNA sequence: TGTGCCAGTAGTCCAGAAGGGCGAGGGTTAGACGAGCAGTACTTC.

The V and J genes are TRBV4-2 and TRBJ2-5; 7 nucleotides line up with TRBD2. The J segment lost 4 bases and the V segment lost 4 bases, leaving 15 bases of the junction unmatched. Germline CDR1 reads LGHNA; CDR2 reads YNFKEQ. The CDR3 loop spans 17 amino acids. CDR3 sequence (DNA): TGTGCCAGCAGCCCCCTGATCGGGCGGGAGCAGGGAGAGACCCAGTACTTC. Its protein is CASSPLIGREQGETQYF.

CDR3 coding DNA: TGCGCCAGCAGCCGCCCGAGACGGGTCTACAATGAGCAGTTCTTC. Translation: CASSRPRRVYNEQFF. This chain connects TRBV5-1 to TRBJ2-1; D is ambiguous. Germline values: CDR1 SGHRS, CDR2 YFSETQ. V lost 4 bases and J lost 3, with 14 bases in between. CDR3 size: 15 residues. The variable domain in full, with the rest retrieved from reference TRBV5-1 and TRBJ2-1, is KAGVTQTPRYLIKTRGQQVTLSCSPISGHRSVSWYQQTPGQGLQFLFEYFSETQRNKGNFPGRFSGRQFSNSRSEMNVSTLELGDSALYLCASSRPRRVYNEQFFGPGTRLTVL.

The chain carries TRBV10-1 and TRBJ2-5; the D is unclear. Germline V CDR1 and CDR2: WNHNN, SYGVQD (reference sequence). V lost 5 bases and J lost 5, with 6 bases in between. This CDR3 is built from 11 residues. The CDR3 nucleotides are TGCGCCAGCAGTACCGGGGAGACCCAGTACTTC. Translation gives CASSTGETQYF.

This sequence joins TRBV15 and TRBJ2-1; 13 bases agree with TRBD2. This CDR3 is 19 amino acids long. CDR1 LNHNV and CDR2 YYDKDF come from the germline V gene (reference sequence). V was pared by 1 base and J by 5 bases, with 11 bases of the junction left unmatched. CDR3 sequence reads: CATSRVGTSGKEFHNEQFF. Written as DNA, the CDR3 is TGTGCCACCAGCAGAGTAGGGACTAGCGGGAAGGAGTTCCACAATGAGCAGTTCTTC.